Presented here are 12 T cell receptor beta chains from one specimen sequenced in a study of blood T cell repertoires in COVID-19. Sequenced by immunoSEQ multiplex PCR; TCRdb stores in-frame clones only, minus some. This sample carries some 38,000 clones, just under 75% of them seen once, and the ten largest clones take over 9.5%. Specimen: peripheral blood. The receptors were sampled from a man aged 65 to 85 with COVID-19, enrolled during active disease.

This chain connects TRBV15 to TRBJ1-1; no definite D call. The CDR3 length is 15 residues. Germline assignment: CDR1 LNHNV and CDR2 YYDKDF (reference sequence). Trimming stripped 0 bases from V and 1 base from J, with 9 bases between. CDR3 sequence: CATSRDYVENTEAFF. In DNA form, the CDR3 reads TGTGCCACCAGCAGAGACTACGTCGAGAACACTGAAGCTTTCTTT.

The V call is TRBV4-2, the J call TRBJ2-2; D is perhaps TRBD2 (5 bases). Looked up from germline, CDR1 is LGHNA and CDR2 is YNFKEQ. The CDR3 has 18 amino acids. The ends were cut back, 0 bases at V and 3 bases at J, with 17 bases in the middle. CDR3 in amino acids: CASSQERYGGSHTGELFF. The CDR3 DNA sequence: TGTGCCAGCAGCCAAGAAAGGTATGGCGGGTCGCACACCGGGGAGCTGTTTTTT.

The chain recombines TRBV24-1 with TRBJ2-7, with 9 bases fitting TRBD1. Looked up from germline, CDR1 is KGHDR and CDR2 is SFDVKD. CDR3 length: 15 amino acids. V was clipped by 5 bases and J by 2 bases; unmatched bases: 6. CDR3 sequence (DNA): TGTGCCACCAGTGGAGGGACAGGGACTACCTACGAGCAGTACTTC. It yields the protein CATSGGTGTTYEQYF.

V and J are TRBV7-2 and TRBJ2-1; 9 bases line up with TRBD2. Germline V CDR1 and CDR2: SGHTA, FQGNSA. The CDR3 spans 15 residues. Germline trimming cut 2 bases from V and 8 bases from J; bases unmatched to any gene: 7. CDR3 sequence: CASSLTASGIHEQFF. CDR3 coding DNA: TGTGCCAGCAGCTTAACGGCTAGCGGGATCCATGAGCAGTTCTTC.

V usage is TRBV3-1 (or the pseudogene TRBV3-2) and J usage is TRBJ2-3; D gene ambiguous. With 6 bases removed from V and 2 bases from J, the gap between germline ends came to 6 bases. This CDR3 is built from 12 residues. Germline loops: CDR1 LGHDT, CDR2 YNNKEL (reference sequence). The chain's CDR3 is CASSLFTDTQYF. CDR3 sequence (DNA): TGTGCCAGCAGTCTATTCACAGATACGCAGTATTTT.

The CDR3 region has the DNA TGTGGGACGAACGGGGGAGGCAATCAGCCCCAGCATTTT. Protein: CGTNGGGNQPQHF. V gene TRBV19 combines with J gene TRBJ1-5; tentatively, D is TRBD1 (5 bases). The CDR3 sequence is 13 residues long. CDR1 and CDR2 (germline): LNHDA, SQIVND (reference sequence).

The chain carries TRBV5-5 and TRBJ2-7; possible D gene TRBD2, 5 bases. Per germline, CDR1 SGHKS and CDR2 YYEKEE (reference sequence). V was pared by 0 bases and J by 3 bases, with 13 bases between. CDR3 length: 15 residues. This CDR3 reads CASSLGRVGNYEQYF. The CDR3 nucleotides read TGTGCCAGCAGCTTGGGGCGGGTCGGTAACTACGAGCAGTACTTC.

The chain has TRBV5-5 and TRBJ1-5; D is perhaps TRBD1 (5 bases). V lost 4 bases, J lost 4 bases, and 18 bases lay in between. There are 16 residues in the CDR3. Per the germline V gene, CDR1 is SGHKS and CDR2 is YYEKEE (reference sequence). The CDR3, as DNA: TGTGCCAGCAGCCGCGACGGAGGGACGCAAAATCAGCCCCAGCATTTT. This gives the protein CASSRDGGTQNQPQHF.

The CDR3 here is CSVARLAVLNEQFF. CDR3 bases: TGCAGCGTTGCTAGGCTAGCGGTATTAAATGAGCAGTTCTTC. The chain is built from TRBV29-1 and TRBJ2-1; 7 bases are shared with TRBD2. The CDR3 extends over 14 amino acids. CDR1 SQVTM and CDR2 ANQGSEA come from the germline V gene. Trimming took 4 bases from V and 7 from J; bases not matched to a gene: 10.

This clone was picked up a small number of times. V usage is TRBV28 and J usage is TRBJ2-7, with TRBD1 matching over 7 bases. The CDR3 has 14 amino acids. Germline V CDR1 and CDR2: MDHEN, SYDVKM. J lost 1 base, V lost 7 bases, and 7 bases had no gene match. The CDR3 protein is CASTGTVGSYEQYF. CDR3 DNA: TGTGCCAGCACTGGGACAGTCGGATCCTACGAGCAGTACTTC.

The chain couples TRBV3-1 (or the pseudogene TRBV3-2) to TRBJ2-7; unclear D gene. Germline CDR1 and CDR2: LGHDT and YNNKEL (reference sequence). CDR3 length equals 15 residues. V lost 2 bases, J lost 0 bases, and 11 bases lay in between. The DNA for the CDR3 is TGTGCCAGCAGCCAACACTCGCGGAGCTCCTACGAGCAGTACTTC. This encodes CASSQHSRSSYEQYF.

The DNA for the CDR3 is TGTGCCAGCAGCTTGGGAGTACAGGGTACTGAGCAGTTCTTC. Protein sequence: CASSLGVQGTEQFF. The genes are TRBV5-5 and TRBJ2-1; D perhaps matches TRBD1 (6 bases). CDR3 length equals 14 residues. Looked up from germline, CDR1 is SGHKS and CDR2 is YYEKEE (reference sequence). Deletions cut 0 bases from V and 9 bases from J, with 13 bases between.